This T cell receptor (beta chain) stems from a study of cytomegalovirus exposure and HLA in healthy donors. Study-level findings and limits: The classifier reportedly diagnosed cytomegalovirus status with high specificity and sensitivity.

The protocol was immunoSEQ multiplex PCR, while the TCRdb copy is restricted to in-frame clones and leaves out a portion. The sample contains some 320,000 clones, approximately 90% of which appear only once. The donors were in the approximately 120-subject validation cohort; that cohort was separate from the roughly 730-subject first cohort. The CDR3 covers 14 residues. Germline CDR1 reads SGHRS; CDR2 reads YFSETQ. Between the trimmed V and J ends, which lost 2 bases and 2 bases, there was a span of 11 bases. Worth noting for this clone: The target antigen is unknown.

The V and J genes are TRBV5-1 and TRBJ2-7; D is tentatively TRBD1 or TRBD2 (5 bases each). The source of this sequence is a woman in her thirties in good health and CMV-seropositive. The sample consisted of PBMCs. The CDR3 sequence: CASSLGTETYEQYF. The CDR3 DNA reads as TGCGCCAGCAGCTTAGGGACGGAGACCTACGAGCAGTACTTC.